This T cell receptor beta chain is from a study of regulatory T cells in long-lasting Graves disease. CDR3 regions were amplified by Arm-PCR using iRepertoire HTBI primers to build TCR beta libraries. TCRdb re-called the multiplex PCR reads through MiXCR, storing one row per CDR3 protein. The table has 400,000 to 650,000 distinct CDR3 sequences, more than 15% seen once. CDR3 length equals 15 residues. Germline trimming cut 1 base from V and 9 bases from J; bases unmatched to any gene: 12. Germline CDR1 reads GTSNPN; CDR2 reads SVGIG (reference sequence). Noted time point: newly diagnosed GD, antithyroid drugs for less than 3 months. The authors made the TCR library using RNA they extracted from PBMCs. The sample was also reused in another study, on T cells in Graves' hyperthyroidism and ophthalmopathy.

V usage is TRBV30 and J usage is TRBJ1-5; 7 nucleotides agree with TRBD1. This sequence was found in a woman aged 35 to 59 with Graves disease. The sample in question was peripheral blood mononuclear cells (PBMCs), obtained at new diagnosis, from a patient treated with antithyroid drugs. The CDR3 DNA reads TGTGCCTGGAGTGCAAGTAGACAGGGTGTACGGCCCCAGCATTTT. Its protein is CAWSASRQGVRPQHF.